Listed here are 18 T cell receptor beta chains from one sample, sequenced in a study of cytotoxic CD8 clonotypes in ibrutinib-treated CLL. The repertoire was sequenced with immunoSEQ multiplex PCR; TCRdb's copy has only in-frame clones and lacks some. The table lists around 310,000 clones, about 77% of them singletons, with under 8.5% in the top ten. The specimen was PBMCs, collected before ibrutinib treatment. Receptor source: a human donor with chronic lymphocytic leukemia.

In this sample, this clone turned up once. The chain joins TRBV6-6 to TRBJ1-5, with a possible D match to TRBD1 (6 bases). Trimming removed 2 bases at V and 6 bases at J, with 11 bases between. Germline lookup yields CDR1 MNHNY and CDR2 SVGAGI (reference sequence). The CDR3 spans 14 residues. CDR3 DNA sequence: TGTGCCAGCAGTTACGCCGGGGGCACTCAGCCCCAGCATTTT. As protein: CASSYAGGTQPQHF.

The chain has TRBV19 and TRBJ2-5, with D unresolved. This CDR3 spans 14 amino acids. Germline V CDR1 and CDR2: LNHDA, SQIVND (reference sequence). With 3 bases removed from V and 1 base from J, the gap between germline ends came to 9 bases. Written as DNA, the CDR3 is TGTGCCAGTAGTATTCGTGGGTTCCAAGAGACCCAGTACTTC. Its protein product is CASSIRGFQETQYF.

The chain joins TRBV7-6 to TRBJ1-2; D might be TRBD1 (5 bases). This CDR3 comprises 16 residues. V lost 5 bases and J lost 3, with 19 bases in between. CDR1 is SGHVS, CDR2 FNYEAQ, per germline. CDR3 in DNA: TGTGCCAGCAGCCCGCGTGGAGAACAAGGGGACTATGGCTACACCTTC. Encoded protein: CASSPRGEQGDYGYTF.

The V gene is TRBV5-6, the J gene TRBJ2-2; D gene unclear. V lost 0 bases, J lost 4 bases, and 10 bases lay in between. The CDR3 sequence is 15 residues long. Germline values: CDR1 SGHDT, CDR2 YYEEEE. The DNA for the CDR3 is TGTGCCAGCAGCTTGGTACTTAGTGGCACCGGGGAGCTGTTTTTT. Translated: CASSLVLSGTGELFF.

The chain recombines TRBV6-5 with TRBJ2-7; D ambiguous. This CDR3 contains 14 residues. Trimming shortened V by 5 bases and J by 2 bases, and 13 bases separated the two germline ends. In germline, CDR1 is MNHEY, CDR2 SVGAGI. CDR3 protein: CASSATVPTYEQYF. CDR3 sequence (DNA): TGTGCCAGCAGTGCGACTGTTCCAACCTACGAGCAGTACTTC.

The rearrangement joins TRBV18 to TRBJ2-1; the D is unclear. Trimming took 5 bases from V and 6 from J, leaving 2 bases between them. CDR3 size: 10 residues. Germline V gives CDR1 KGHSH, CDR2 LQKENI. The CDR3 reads CASSINEQFF. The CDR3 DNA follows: TGTGCCAGCTCAATCAATGAGCAGTTCTTC.

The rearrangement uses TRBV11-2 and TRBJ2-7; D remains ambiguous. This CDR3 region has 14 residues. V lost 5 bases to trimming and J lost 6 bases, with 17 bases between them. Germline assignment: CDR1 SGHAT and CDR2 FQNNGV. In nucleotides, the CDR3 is TGTGCCAGCAGCCCTAATGCCGGCAGAACCGAGCAGTACTTC. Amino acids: CASSPNAGRTEQYF. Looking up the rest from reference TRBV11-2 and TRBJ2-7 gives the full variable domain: EAGVAQSPRYKIIEKRQSVAFWCNPISGHATLYWYQQILGQGPKLLIQFQNNGVVDDSQLPKDRFSAERLKGVDSTLKIQPAKLEDSAVYLCASSPNAGRTEQYFGPGTRLTVT.

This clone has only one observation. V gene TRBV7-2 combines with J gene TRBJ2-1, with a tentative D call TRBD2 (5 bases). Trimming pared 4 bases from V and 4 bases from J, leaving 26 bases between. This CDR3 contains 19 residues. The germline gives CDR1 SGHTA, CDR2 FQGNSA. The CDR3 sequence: CASSSPGLDPKNKYNEQFF. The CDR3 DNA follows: TGTGCCAGCAGCTCCCCCGGACTCGACCCGAAGAATAAATACAATGAGCAGTTCTTC.

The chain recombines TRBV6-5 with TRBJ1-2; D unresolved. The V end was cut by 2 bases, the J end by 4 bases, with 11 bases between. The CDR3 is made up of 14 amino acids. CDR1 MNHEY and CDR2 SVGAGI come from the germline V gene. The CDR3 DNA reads TGTGCCAGCAGTTACGATCACAGATCCTATGGCTACACCTTC. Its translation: CASSYDHRSYGYTF.

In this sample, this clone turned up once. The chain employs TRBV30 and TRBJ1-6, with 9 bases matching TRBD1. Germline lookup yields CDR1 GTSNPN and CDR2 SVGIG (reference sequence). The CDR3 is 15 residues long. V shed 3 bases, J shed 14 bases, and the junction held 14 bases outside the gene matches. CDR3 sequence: CAWRAPGQGLSALHF. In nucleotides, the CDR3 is TGTGCCTGGAGAGCACCGGGACAGGGCCTCTCGGCCCTCCACTTT.

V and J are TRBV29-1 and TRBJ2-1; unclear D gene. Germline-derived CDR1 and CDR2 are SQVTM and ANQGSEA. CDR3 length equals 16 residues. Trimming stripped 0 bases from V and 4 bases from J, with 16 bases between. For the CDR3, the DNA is TGCAGCGTTGAAGATTGGTTTATCGCCAATTACAATGAGCAGTTCTTC. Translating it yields CSVEDWFIANYNEQFF.

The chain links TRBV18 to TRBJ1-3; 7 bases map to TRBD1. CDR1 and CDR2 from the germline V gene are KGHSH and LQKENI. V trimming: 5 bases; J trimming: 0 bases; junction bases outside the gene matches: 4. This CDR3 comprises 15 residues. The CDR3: CASSTPGGSGNTIYF. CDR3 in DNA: TGTGCCAGCTCAACCCCAGGGGGCTCTGGAAACACCATATATTTT.

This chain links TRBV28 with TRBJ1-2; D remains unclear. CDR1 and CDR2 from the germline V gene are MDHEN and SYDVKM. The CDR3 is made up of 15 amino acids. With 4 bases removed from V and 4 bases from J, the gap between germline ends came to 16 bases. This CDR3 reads CASSSPPTSPYGYTF. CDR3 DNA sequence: TGTGCCAGCAGTTCCCCCCCCACAAGTCCCTATGGCTACACCTTC.

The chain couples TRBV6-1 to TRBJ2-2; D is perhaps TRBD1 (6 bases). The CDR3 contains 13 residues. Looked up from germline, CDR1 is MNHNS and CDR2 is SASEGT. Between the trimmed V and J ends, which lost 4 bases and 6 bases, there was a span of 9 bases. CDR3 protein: CASSVRGAGELFF. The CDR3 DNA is TGTGCCAGCAGTGTCAGGGGTGCCGGGGAGCTGTTTTTT.

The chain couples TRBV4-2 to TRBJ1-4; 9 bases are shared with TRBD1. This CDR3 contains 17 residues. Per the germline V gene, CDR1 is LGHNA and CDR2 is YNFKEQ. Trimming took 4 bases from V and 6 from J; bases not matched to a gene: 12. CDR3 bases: TGTGCCAGCAGCCCTTTCAGTACAGGGGGCGAGGATGAAAAACTGTTTTTT. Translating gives CASSPFSTGGEDEKLFF.

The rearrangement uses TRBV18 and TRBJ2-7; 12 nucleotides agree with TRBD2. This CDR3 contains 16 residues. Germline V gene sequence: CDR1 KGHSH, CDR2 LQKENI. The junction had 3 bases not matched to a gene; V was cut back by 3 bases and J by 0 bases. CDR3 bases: TGTGCCAGCTCACCCTTACTAGCGGGAGGCTCCTACGAGCAGTACTTC. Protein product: CASSPLLAGGSYEQYF.

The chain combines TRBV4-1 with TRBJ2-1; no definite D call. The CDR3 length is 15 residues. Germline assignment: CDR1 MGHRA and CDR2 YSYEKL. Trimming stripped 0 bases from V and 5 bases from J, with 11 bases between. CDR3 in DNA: TGCGCCAGCAGCCAAGAATTTCGCAGAAACAATGAGCAGTTCTTC. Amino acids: CASSQEFRRNNEQFF.

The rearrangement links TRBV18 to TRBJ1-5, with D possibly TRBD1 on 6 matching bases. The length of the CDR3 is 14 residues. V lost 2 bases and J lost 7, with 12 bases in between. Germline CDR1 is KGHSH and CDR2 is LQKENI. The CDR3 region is CASSPLQGKQPQHF. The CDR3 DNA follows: TGTGCCAGCTCACCATTGCAGGGGAAACAGCCCCAGCATTTT.